A selection of T cell receptor beta chains follows, all from one sample in a study of T cell responses to AZD1222 COVID-19 vaccine. Sequenced by immunoSEQ multiplex PCR; TCRdb stores in-frame clones only, minus some. The repertoire consists of some 170,000 clones, with 90% to 95% occurring once and the leading ten covering about 3%. This specimen was peripheral blood, taken on day 0 of AZD1222 vaccination. Receptors originate from an adult in good health. Each CDR3 is given with its conserved first and last residue. The D gene is left open where the match is weak. Size is omitted from some rows. Given values are once, few, many or a class for expanded clones.

j_gene,len,d_gene,v_gene,abundance,CDR3nt,CDR3aa
TRBJ1-5,14,TRBD1,TRBV6-6,.,TGTGCCAGCAATGACAGGGGAGGCAATCAGCCCCAGCATTTT,CASNDRGGNQPQHF
TRBJ2-1,12,.,TRBV29-1,.,TGCAGCGTTGGGGAAGGCTACAATGAGCAGTTCTTC,CSVGEGYNEQFF
TRBJ2-2,13,.,TRBV11-1,once,TGTGCCAGCAGCTTATCCCTAGCCGGGGAGCTGTTTTTT,CASSLSLAGELFF
TRBJ2-6,18,TRBD2,TRBV13,once,TGTGCCAGCAGCCTCGGGACTAGCGGGAGTGCTGGGGCCAACGTCCTGACTTTC,CASSLGTSGSAGANVLTF
TRBJ1-1,15,.,TRBV5-1,.,TGCGCCAGCAGCTTGGCCAACGGGGGCGTCACTGAAGCTTTCTTT,CASSLANGGVTEAFF
TRBJ1-2,15,TRBD1,TRBV6-5,.,TGTGCCAGCAGTTACTCGAGGACAGGGACCTATGGCTACACCTTC,CASSYSRTGTYGYTF
TRBJ2-7,14,.,TRBV6-1,few,TGTGCCAGCAGTGACGTTACCAGACGGGACGAGCAGTACTTC,CASSDVTRRDEQYF
TRBJ1-5,13,.,TRBV25-1,.,TGTGCCAGCAGTGGGGTCGGCAATCAGCCCCAGCATTTT,CASSGVGNQPQHF
TRBJ1-3,15,TRBD1,TRBV18,.,TGTGCCAGCTCACCGGGACAGGCGAGCGGAAACACCATATATTTT,CASSPGQASGNTIYF
TRBJ2-5,20,TRBD1,TRBV3-1/TRBV3-2,once,TGTGCCAGCAGCCAAGATCGGAGGGACAGGGTTTTTTTGTACCAAGAGACCCAGTACTTC,CASSQDRRDRVFLYQETQYF
TRBJ1-1,15,.,TRBV6-1,.,TGTGCCAGCAGTGAAGCCGGGGGCATGAACACTGAAGCTTTCTTT,CASSEAGGMNTEAFF
TRBJ1-1,17,TRBD1,TRBV2,few,TGTGCCAGCAGCCGCCGCCTGGGACAGGGTAAGAGTACTGAAGCTTTCTTT,CASSRRLGQGKSTEAFF
TRBJ2-2,15,TRBD1,TRBV4-1,.,TGCGCCAGCAGCCAGGGACAGGCGAACACCGGGGAGCTGTTTTTT,CASSQGQANTGELFF
TRBJ2-3,13,.,TRBV6-5,once,TGTGCCAGCAGCTCAATACCGGGTGGCACGCAGTATTTT,CASSSIPGGTQYF
TRBJ2-2,14,.,TRBV27,.,TGTGCCAGCAGTTTACTAAACGGCGGAGGGGAGCTGTTTTTT,CASSLLNGGGELFF
TRBJ1-5,15,.,TRBV4-2,.,TGTGCCAGCAGCCAAGACAGGGTGAGCAATCAGCCCCAGCATTTT,CASSQDRVSNQPQHF
TRBJ2-3,13,.,TRBV19,.,TGTGCCAGTAGTATTGGTCTAGAAGTCGCGCAGTATTTT,CASSIGLEVAQYF
TRBJ1-2,15,TRBD1,TRBV24-1,.,TGTGCCACCAGTGACCCGGGACAGGGGTCGGGTGGCTACACCTTC,CATSDPGQGSGGYTF
TRBJ2-7,16,TRBD2,TRBV19,.,TGTGCCAGTAGTATGGTGAGAATAACTAGCGCCTACGAGCAGTACTTC,CASSMVRITSAYEQYF
TRBJ1-6,15,TRBD1,TRBV6-5,.,TGTGCCAGCAGGGGACCGGGACAGGGGAATTCACCCCTCCACTTT,CASRGPGQGNSPLHF
TRBJ1-6,14,.,TRBV11-2,few,TGTGCCAGCAGCTTAGCCCTAGGGCGATCACCCCTCCACTTT,CASSLALGRSPLHF
TRBJ2-3,15,.,TRBV5-5,.,TGTGCCAGCAGCTTTGCGGTTTCTAGCACAGATACGCAGTATTTT,CASSFAVSSTDTQYF
TRBJ2-1,15,TRBD2,TRBV3-1/TRBV3-2,.,TGTGCCAGCAGCTCGCCTAGCGGGGCCTACAATGAGCAGTTCTTC,CASSSPSGAYNEQFF
TRBJ2-1,15,.,TRBV5-1,.,TGCGCCAGCAGCTTGGATGGCGGGGTCTACAATGAGCAGTTCTTC,CASSLDGGVYNEQFF
TRBJ1-1,14,TRBD1,TRBV5-1,.,TGCGCCAGCAGCCGCCCGGGACAGGGGACTGAAGCTTTCTTT,CASSRPGQGTEAFF
TRBJ2-7,13,.,TRBV14,.,TGTGCCAGCAGCCACTTGGACCTGTACGAGCAGTACTTC,CASSHLDLYEQYF
TRBJ1-1,14,.,TRBV19,.,TGTGCCAGTAGTATTACCGGGGTGAACACTGAAGCTTTCTTT,CASSITGVNTEAFF
TRBJ2-7,14,.,TRBV2,.,TGTGCCAGCGATGGGGCCCAGGAGAACTACGAGCAGTACTTC,CASDGAQENYEQYF
TRBJ2-7,14,TRBD1,TRBV11-2,.,TGTGCCAGCAGCGCCGGGACAGGGAGGTACGAGCAGTACTTC,CASSAGTGRYEQYF